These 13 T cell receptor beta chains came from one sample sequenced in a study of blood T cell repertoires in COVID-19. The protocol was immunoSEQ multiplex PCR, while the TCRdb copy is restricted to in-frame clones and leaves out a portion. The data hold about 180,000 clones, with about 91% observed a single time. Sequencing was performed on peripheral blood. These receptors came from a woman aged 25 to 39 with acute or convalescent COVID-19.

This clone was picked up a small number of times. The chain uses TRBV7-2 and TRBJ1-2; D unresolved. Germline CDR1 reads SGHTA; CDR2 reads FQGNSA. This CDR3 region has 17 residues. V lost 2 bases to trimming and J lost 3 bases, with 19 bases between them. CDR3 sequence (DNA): TGTGCCAGCAGCTTAATGGGCTACCTTAATGGTGACTATGGCTACACCTTC. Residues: CASSLMGYLNGDYGYTF. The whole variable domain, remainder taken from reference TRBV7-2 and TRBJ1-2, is GAGVSQSPSNKVTEKGKDVELRCDPISGHTALYWYRQSLGQGLEFLIYFQGNSAPDKSGLPSDRFSAERTGGSVSTLTIQRTQQEDSAVYLCASSLMGYLNGDYGYTFGSGTRLTVV.

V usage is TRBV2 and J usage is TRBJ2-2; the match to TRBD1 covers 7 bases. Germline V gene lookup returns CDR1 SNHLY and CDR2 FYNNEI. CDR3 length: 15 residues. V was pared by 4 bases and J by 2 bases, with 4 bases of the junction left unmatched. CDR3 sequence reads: CASSVKGANTGELFF. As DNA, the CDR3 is TGTGCCAGCAGTGTGAAGGGGGCTAACACCGGGGAGCTGTTTTTT.

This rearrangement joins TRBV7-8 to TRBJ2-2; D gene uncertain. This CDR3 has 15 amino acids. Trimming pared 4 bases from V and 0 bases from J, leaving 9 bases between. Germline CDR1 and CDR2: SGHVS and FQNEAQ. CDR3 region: CASSYSGANTGELFF. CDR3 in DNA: TGTGCCAGCAGCTACTCTGGAGCGAACACCGGGGAGCTGTTTTTT. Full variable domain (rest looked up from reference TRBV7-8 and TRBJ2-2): GAGVSQSPRYKVAKRGQDVALRCDPISGHVSLFWYQQALGQGPEFLTYFQNEAQLDKSGLPSDRFFAERPEGSVSTLKIQRTQQEDSAVYLCASSYSGANTGELFFGEGSRLTVL.

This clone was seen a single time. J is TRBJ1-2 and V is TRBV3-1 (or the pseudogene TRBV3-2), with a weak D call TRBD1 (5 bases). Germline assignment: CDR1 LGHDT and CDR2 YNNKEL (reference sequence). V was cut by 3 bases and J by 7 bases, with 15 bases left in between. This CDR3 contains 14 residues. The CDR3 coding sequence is TGTGCCAGCAGCCAGGGACTTCATTTAGTTGGCTACACCTTC. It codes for CASSQGLHLVGYTF.

The CDR3: CASSLGGSAREKLFF. In nucleotides, the CDR3 is TGTGCCAGCAGCTTGGGGGGCAGTGCCAGAGAAAAACTGTTTTTT. This chain uses TRBV5-4 with TRBJ1-4, with a weak D call TRBD1 (5 bases). The V end was cut by 0 bases, the J end by 8 bases, with 14 bases between. The CDR3 has 15 amino acids. Germline V gene data show CDR1 as SGHNT and CDR2 as YYREEE (reference sequence). Based on the CDR3 plus reference TRBV5-4 and TRBJ1-4, the full variable domain is ETGVTQSPTHLIKTRGQQVTLRCSSQSGHNTVSWYQQALGQGPQFIFQYYREEENGRGNFPPRFSGLQFPNYSSELNVNALELDDSALYLCASSLGGSAREKLFFGSGTQLSVL.

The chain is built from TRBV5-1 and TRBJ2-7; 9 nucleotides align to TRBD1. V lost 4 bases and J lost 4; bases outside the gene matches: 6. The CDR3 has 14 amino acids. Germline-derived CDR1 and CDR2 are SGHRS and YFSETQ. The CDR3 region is CASSKTGGEYEQYF. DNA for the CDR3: TGCGCCAGCAGCAAGACAGGGGGTGAATACGAGCAGTACTTC.

The CDR3 here is CASSLVRDEQYF. DNA for the CDR3: TGTGCCAGCAGCTTAGTACGCGACGAGCAGTACTTC. This chain links TRBV7-2 with TRBJ2-7; no clear D. Trimming stripped 1 base from V and 5 bases from J, with 6 bases between. The CDR3 sequence is 12 residues long. The germline CDR1 and CDR2 sequences are SGHTA and FQGNSA. The full variable domain, in which reference TRBV7-2 and TRBJ2-7 provide the parts outside the CDR3, is GAGVSQSPSNKVTEKGKDVELRCDPISGHTALYWYRQSLGQGLEFLIYFQGNSAPDKSGLPSDRFSAERTGGSVSTLTIQRTQQEDSAVYLCASSLVRDEQYFGPGTRLTVT.

DNA for the CDR3: TGTGCCAGCAGTTTATTCGCCGGGGTAGCCAAAAACATTCAGTACTTC. Translation gives CASSLFAGVAKNIQYF. This chain joins TRBV28 and TRBJ2-4, with D maybe TRBD2 (5 bases). In germline, CDR1 is MDHEN, CDR2 SYDVKM. V shed 1 base and J shed 0 bases, with 10 bases lying between them. CDR3 length equals 16 residues.

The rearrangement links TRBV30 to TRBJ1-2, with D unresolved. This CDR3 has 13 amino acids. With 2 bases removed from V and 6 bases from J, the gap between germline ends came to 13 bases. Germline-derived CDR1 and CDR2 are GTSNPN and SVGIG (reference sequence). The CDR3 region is CAWSSLDPDGYTF. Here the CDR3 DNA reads TGTGCCTGGAGTTCCCTAGACCCTGATGGCTACACCTTC.

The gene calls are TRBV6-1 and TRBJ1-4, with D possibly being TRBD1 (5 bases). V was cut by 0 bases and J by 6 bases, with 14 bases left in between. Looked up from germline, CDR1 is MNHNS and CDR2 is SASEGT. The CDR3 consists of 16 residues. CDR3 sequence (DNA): TGTGCCAGCAGTGAAGCCCCCCAGGGCGGTCATGAAAAACTGTTTTTT. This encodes CASSEAPQGGHEKLFF.

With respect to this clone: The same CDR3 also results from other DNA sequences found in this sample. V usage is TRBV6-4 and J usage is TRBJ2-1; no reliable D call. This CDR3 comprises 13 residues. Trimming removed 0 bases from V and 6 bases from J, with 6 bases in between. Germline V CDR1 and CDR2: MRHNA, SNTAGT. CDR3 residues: CASSDSGSNEQFF. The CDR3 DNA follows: TGTGCCAGCAGTGACTCGGGCAGCAATGAGCAGTTCTTC.

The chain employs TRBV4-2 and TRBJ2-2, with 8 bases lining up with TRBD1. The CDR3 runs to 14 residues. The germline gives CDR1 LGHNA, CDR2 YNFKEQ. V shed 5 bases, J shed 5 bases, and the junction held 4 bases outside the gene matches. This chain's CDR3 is CASSIRTGTGELFF. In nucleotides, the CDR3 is TGTGCCAGCAGCATACGGACAGGGACCGGGGAGCTGTTTTTT.

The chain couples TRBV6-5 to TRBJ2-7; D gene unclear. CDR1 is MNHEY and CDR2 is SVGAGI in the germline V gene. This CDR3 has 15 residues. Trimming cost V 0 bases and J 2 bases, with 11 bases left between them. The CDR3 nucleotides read TGTGCCAGCAGTTACTCGTTGGGCGAGACCTACGAGCAGTACTTC. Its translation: CASSYSLGETYEQYF.